This is a list of T cell receptor beta chains from one sample in a study of PD-1 blockade in classical Hodgkin lymphoma. The protocol was immunoSEQ multiplex PCR, while the TCRdb copy is restricted to in-frame clones and leaves out a portion. The sample shows around 16,000 clones, 65% to 85% of them seen only once. This sample comprised peripheral blood mononuclear cells (PBMCs), obtained before the second cycle of nivolumab. The receptors originated from a human donor with classical Hodgkin lymphoma. Each CDR3 is given with its conserved first and last residue. A D gene is named only where the DNA matches it firmly. Only some rows state a clone size, as once, few, many or a class for expanded clones.

. | TRBJ2-5 | TRBD2 | TRBV19 | CASSITHHGGETQYF | TGTGCCAGTAGTATTACTCACCACGGGGGGGAGACCCAGTACTTC
. | TRBJ1-5 | . | TRBV25-1 | CASSESGGNQPQHF | TGTGCCAGCAGTGAATCGGGTGGGAACCAGCCCCAGCATTTT
. | TRBJ2-1 | . | TRBV19 | CASSIVIGLGEQFF | TGTGCCAGTAGTATAGTAATAGGGTTGGGTGAGCAGTTCTTC
once | TRBJ2-1 | . | TRBV19 | CASSRAVEQFF | TGTGCCAGTAGTCGCGCCGTGGAGCAGTTCTTC
. | TRBJ1-5 | . | TRBV28 | CASSLLRGQGQPQHF | TGTGCCAGCAGTTTGCTCCGGGGGCAAGGTCAGCCCCAGCATTTT
. | TRBJ1-6 | . | TRBV6-6 | CASSYWGPYNSPLHF | TGTGCCAGCAGTTACTGGGGGCCCTATAATTCACCCCTCCACTTT
. | TRBJ2-7 | TRBD1 | TRBV19 | CASSRTGDSYEQYF | TGTGCCAGTAGTAGGACAGGGGACTCCTACGAGCAGTACTTC
. | TRBJ1-1 | TRBD1 | TRBV9 | CASSVGQGPEAFF | TGTGCCAGCAGCGTCGGACAGGGGCCCGAAGCTTTCTTT
. | TRBJ1-2 | . | TRBV2 | CASSMTLLEDGYTF | TGTGCCAGCAGTATGACACTCCTTGAGGATGGCTACACCTTC
once | TRBJ2-5 | . | TRBV5-5 | CASSFGQQETQYF | TGTGCCAGCAGCTTCGGGCAGCAAGAGACCCAGTACTTC
. | TRBJ2-3 | . | TRBV20-1 | CSARLADTQYF | TGCAGTGCTAGACTAGCAGATACGCAGTATTTT
once | TRBJ1-3 | . | TRBV5-1 | CASSLVAGSGNTIYF | TGCGCCAGCAGCTTGGTCGCGGGATCAGGAAACACCATATATTTT
few | TRBJ1-1 | . | TRBV6-1 | CASMRVTEAFF | TGTGCCAGCATGCGGGTCACTGAAGCTTTCTTT
. | TRBJ2-1 | . | TRBV18 | CASSPPGRVLLNEQFF | TGTGCCAGCTCACCACCGGGCAGGGTGTTGTTGAATGAGCAGTTCTTC
. | TRBJ2-5 | TRBD1 | TRBV19 | CASSVQGAQETQYF | TGTGCCAGTAGTGTTCAGGGGGCCCAAGAGACCCAGTACTTC
. | TRBJ2-7 | . | TRBV7-6 | CASSLYRDYEQYF | TGTGCCAGCAGCTTATACAGGGACTACGAGCAGTACTTC
. | TRBJ2-7 | . | TRBV2 | CASRDYEQYF | TGTGCCAGCAGGGACTACGAGCAGTACTTC
. | TRBJ2-1 | . | TRBV19 | CATGRPYNEQFF | TGTGCTACAGGGAGGCCCTACAATGAGCAGTTCTTC
. | TRBJ2-7 | . | TRBV9 | CASSVARSGNYEQYF | TGTGCCAGCAGCGTAGCTAGGTCCGGGAACTACGAGCAGTACTTC
medium-sized | TRBJ1-2 | . | TRBV27 | CASSPRSWDGYTF | TGTGCCAGCAGCCCCCGGTCCTGGGATGGCTACACCTTC
. | TRBJ2-2 | . | TRBV10-3 | CAIRGRDTGELFF | TGTGCCATCAGGGGGCGGGACACCGGGGAGCTGTTTTTT
. | TRBJ2-1 | . | TRBV15 | CATSRGIQRPPNNEQFF | TGTGCCACCAGCAGAGGGATACAGAGACCCCCGAACAATGAGCAGTTCTTC
. | TRBJ2-2 | . | TRBV27 | CASSIPFFAGIPGELFF | TGTGCCAGCAGTATTCCCTTCTTCGCGGGGATACCCGGGGAGCTGTTTTTT
. | TRBJ2-5 | . | TRBV7-8 | CASSLGTNQETQYF | TGTGCCAGCAGCTTAGGGACTAACCAAGAGACCCAGTACTTC
. | TRBJ2-7 | . | TRBV5-6 | CASSLAESYEQYF | TGTGCCAGCAGCTTGGCAGAGTCCTACGAGCAGTACTTC
. | TRBJ2-1 | . | TRBV30 | CAWSPRDNEQFF | TGTGCCTGGAGTCCTCGGGACAATGAGCAGTTCTTC
. | TRBJ2-3 | TRBD2 | TRBV29-1 | CSVRGVSTDTQYF | TGCAGCGTCCGGGGGGTTAGCACAGATACGCAGTATTTT
. | TRBJ1-3 | . | TRBV6-9 | CASSEDRNSGNTIYF | TGTGCCAGCAGTGAAGACAGGAACTCTGGAAACACCATATATTTT
. | TRBJ1-3 | . | TRBV11-2 | CASSLLDRRSRGRYF | TGTGCCAGCAGCCTACTTGACAGGAGGAGTCGGGGAAGGTATTTT
. | TRBJ1-2 | . | TRBV11-2 | CASSLGRVGGYTF | TGTGCCAGCAGCTTAGGCAGGGTAGGAGGCTACACCTTC
. | TRBJ2-7 | TRBD1 | TRBV4-1 | CASSQAPDRAHEQYF | TGCGCCAGCAGCCAGGCCCCGGACAGGGCCCACGAGCAGTACTTC
. | TRBJ2-7 | TRBD2 | TRBV14 | CASSPSRLAVLYEQYF | TGTGCCAGCAGCCCGTCGAGACTAGCGGTCCTCTACGAGCAGTACTTC
. | TRBJ1-4 | . | TRBV7-8 | CASSSPGGLATNEKLFF | TGTGCCAGCAGCTCTCCCGGGGGACTCGCAACTAATGAAAAACTGTTTTTT
. | TRBJ1-2 | . | TRBV6-6 | CASSYSRGGSYGYTF | TGTGCCAGCAGTTACTCCAGGGGTGGGTCCTATGGCTACACCTTC
. | TRBJ2-1 | TRBD2 | TRBV5-1 | CASRSLAGDNEQFF | TGCGCCAGCAGAAGCTTAGCGGGGGACAATGAGCAGTTCTTC
. | TRBJ2-3 | . | TRBV27 | CASRQGPGTDTQYF | TGTGCCAGCAGGCAGGGGCCTGGAACAGATACGCAGTATTTT
. | TRBJ1-1 | TRBD1 | TRBV30 | CAWSVLGQGRAEAFF | TGTGCCTGGAGTGTCTTAGGACAGGGTCGCGCTGAAGCTTTCTTT
. | TRBJ2-3 | . | TRBV4-2 | CASSQVISGADTQYF | TGTGCCAGCAGCCAAGTTATATCGGGCGCAGATACGCAGTATTTT
. | TRBJ1-5 | TRBD1 | TRBV5-3 | CARSFQTGGSNQPQHF | TGTGCCAGAAGCTTTCAAACAGGGGGAAGCAATCAGCCCCAGCATTTT
. | TRBJ2-1 | TRBD2 | TRBV4-2 | CASSPRTSGFSYNEQFF | TGTGCCAGCAGCCCACGGACTAGCGGGTTCTCCTACAATGAGCAGTTCTTC
. | TRBJ2-7 | . | TRBV10-3 | CASSYRRSGYEQYF | TGTGCCAGCAGTTACCGGCGGAGTGGCTACGAGCAGTACTTC
once | TRBJ1-4 | TRBD1 | TRBV4-2 | CASSQAWGTGVNNEKLFF | TGTGCCAGCAGCCAAGCCTGGGGGACAGGGGTGAATAATGAAAAACTGTTTTTT
. | TRBJ2-3 | . | TRBV7-2 | CASSLRAGQGDTQYF | TGTGCCAGTAGCCTCCGGGCGGGGCAGGGAGATACGCAGTATTTT
once | TRBJ2-3 | TRBD2 | TRBV7-9 | CASSLTGLETNTQYF | TGTGCCAGCAGCTTAACGGGACTAGAGACTAATACGCAGTATTTT
. | TRBJ2-1 | . | TRBV7-3 | CASSRPPGEQFF | TGTGCCAGCAGTCGACCCCCGGGTGAGCAGTTCTTC
. | TRBJ2-7 | . | TRBV7-9 | CASSLGHRTLAEQYF | TGTGCCAGCAGCTTAGGACATAGGACTCTCGCCGAGCAGTACTTC
. | TRBJ1-3 | . | TRBV29-1 | CSVGFEGNTIYF | TGCAGCGTTGGGTTCGAAGGAAACACCATATATTTT
. | TRBJ2-1 | . | TRBV4-2 | CASSPIERASYNEQFF | TGTGCCAGCAGCCCTATCGAGCGGGCCTCCTACAATGAGCAGTTCTTC
medium-sized | TRBJ1-2 | TRBD1 | TRBV5-4 | CASSSRGVGNYGYTF | TGTGCCAGCAGCTCCAGGGGGGTTGGTAACTATGGCTACACCTTC
. | TRBJ2-3 | TRBD2 | TRBV27 | CASSLYQRGPSTDTQYF | TGTGCCAGCAGCCTTTATCAGCGGGGCCCTAGCACAGATACGCAGTATTTT
. | TRBJ2-1 | . | TRBV11-2 | CASSPLARGNEQFF | TGTGCCAGCAGCCCACTGGCCAGGGGCAATGAGCAGTTCTTC
. | TRBJ1-2 | . | TRBV7-3 | CASSLDDSKRGYTF | TGTGCCAGCAGCTTAGATGACAGCAAAAGAGGCTACACCTTC